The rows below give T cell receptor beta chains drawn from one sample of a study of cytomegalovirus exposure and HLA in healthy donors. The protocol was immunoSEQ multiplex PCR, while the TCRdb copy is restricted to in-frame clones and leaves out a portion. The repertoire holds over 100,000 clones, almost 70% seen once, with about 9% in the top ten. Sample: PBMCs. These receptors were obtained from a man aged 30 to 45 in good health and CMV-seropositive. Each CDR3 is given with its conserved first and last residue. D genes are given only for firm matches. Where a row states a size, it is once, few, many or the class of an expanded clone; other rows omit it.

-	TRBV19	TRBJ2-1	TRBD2	CASSSLASGRAGYNEQFF	TGTGCCAGTAGTAGTTTAGCGAGCGGGAGGGCAGGCTACAATGAGCAGTTCTTC
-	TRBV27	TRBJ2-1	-	CASSLSSYNEQFF	TGTGCCAGCAGTTTGAGCTCCTACAATGAGCAGTTCTTC
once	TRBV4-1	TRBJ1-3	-	CASSQVRAVGNTIYF	TGCGCCAGCAGCCAAGTCAGGGCGGTTGGAAACACCATATATTTT
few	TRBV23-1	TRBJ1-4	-	CASSLGDGGGNEKLFF	TGCGCCAGCAGTCTTGGGGATGGGGGCGGAAATGAAAAACTGTTTTTT
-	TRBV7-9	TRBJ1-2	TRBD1	CASSLADRVYGYTF	TGTGCCAGCAGCTTAGCGGACAGGGTCTATGGCTACACCTTC
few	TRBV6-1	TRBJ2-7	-	CASSELGLDENF	TGTGCCAGCAGTGAACTCGGGTTAGATGAAAACTTC
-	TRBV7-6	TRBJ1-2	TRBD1	CASSPQGDYGYTF	TGTGCCAGCAGTCCGCAGGGGGACTATGGCTACACCTTC
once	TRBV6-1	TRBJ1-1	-	CASSLMKNTEAFF	TGTGCCAGCAGCCTAATGAAGAACACTGAAGCTTTCTTT
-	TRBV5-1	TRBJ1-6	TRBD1	CASSFKGAESPLHF	TGCGCCAGCAGCTTTAAGGGGGCAGAATCACCCCTCCACTTT
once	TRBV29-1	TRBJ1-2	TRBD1	CSAPTGKGGYTF	TGCAGCGCCCCGACAGGGAAGGGGGGCTACACCTTC
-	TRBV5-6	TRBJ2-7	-	CASRRQDRYEQYF	TGTGCCAGCCGGCGACAGGACCGCTACGAGCAGTACTTC
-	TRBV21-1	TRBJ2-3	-	CASSKVGVHTDTQYF	TGTGCCAGCAGCAAAGTCGGGGTCCACACAGATACGCAGTATTTT
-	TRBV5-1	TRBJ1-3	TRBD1	CASSLAGDRGGNTIYF	TGCGCCAGCAGCTTGGCCGGGGACAGGGGTGGAAACACCATATATTTT
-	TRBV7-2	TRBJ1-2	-	CASSLEAGLSGYTF	TGTGCCAGCAGCTTAGAGGCAGGGTTGAGTGGCTACACCTTC
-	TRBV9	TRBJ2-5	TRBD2	CASSPTVGLAGGGPETQYF	TGTGCCAGCAGCCCAACGGTGGGACTAGCGGGGGGCGGCCCAGAGACCCAGTACTTC
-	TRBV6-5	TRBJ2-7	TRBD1	CASSLSTGGDPYEQYF	TGTGCCAGCAGTTTGTCGACAGGGGGGGATCCCTACGAGCAGTACTTC
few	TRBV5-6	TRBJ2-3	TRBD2	CATALAGGSSTDTQYF	TGTGCCACCGCCCTTGCGGGAGGATCTAGCACAGATACGCAGTATTTT
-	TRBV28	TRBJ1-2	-	CASSLGEHGYTF	TGTGCCAGCAGTTTAGGGGAGCATGGCTACACCTTC
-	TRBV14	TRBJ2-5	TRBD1	CASSLGDRGQETQYF	TGTGCCAGCAGCCTCGGAGACAGGGGTCAAGAGACCCAGTACTTC
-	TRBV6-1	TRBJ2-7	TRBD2	CASSSGGDSYEQYF	TGTGCCAGCAGTAGCGGGGGGGACTCCTACGAGCAGTACTTC
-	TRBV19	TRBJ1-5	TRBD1	CASSMAPGQGARQPQHF	TGTGCCAGTAGTATGGCACCGGGACAGGGGGCTAGGCAGCCCCAGCATTTT
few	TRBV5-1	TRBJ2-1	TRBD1	CASSSGGGDEQFF	TGCGCCAGCAGCTCAGGGGGCGGGGATGAGCAGTTCTTC
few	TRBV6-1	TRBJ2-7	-	CATYGGDAYEQYF	TGTGCCACCTATGGGGGCGACGCATACGAGCAGTACTTC
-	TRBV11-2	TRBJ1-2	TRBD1	CASSLERGRVSYGYTF	TGTGCCAGCAGCTTAGAGAGGGGGCGCGTGAGCTATGGCTACACCTTC
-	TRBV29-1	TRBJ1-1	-	CSAHLRSDTEAFF	TGCAGCGCCCATCTCCGGTCGGACACTGAAGCTTTCTTT
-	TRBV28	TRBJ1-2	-	CASSRGGYGYTF	TGTGCCAGCAGCCGGGGGGGGTATGGCTACACCTTC
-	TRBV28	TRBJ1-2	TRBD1	CASRLGTYRDRGNYGYTF	TGTGCCAGCAGGCTAGGGACCTACCGGGACAGGGGGAACTATGGCTACACCTTC
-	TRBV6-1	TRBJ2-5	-	CASSEALDRGGRASGRGGLETQYF	TGTGCCAGCAGTGAAGCCTTGGACAGGGGGGGTCGTGCTAGCGGGAGAGGGGGTCTGGAGACCCAGTACTTC
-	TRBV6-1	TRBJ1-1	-	CASSEGAFEAFF	TGTGCCAGCTCCGAGGGAGCCTTTGAAGCTTTCTTT
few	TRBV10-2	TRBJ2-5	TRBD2	CASSPSGGGVRETQYF	TGCGCCAGCAGTCCCTCGGGCGGGGGGGTTAGAGAGACCCAGTACTTC
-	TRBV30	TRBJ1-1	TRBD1	CAWRVQGTRTEAFF	TGTGCCTGGAGAGTACAGGGGACAAGGACTGAAGCTTTCTTT
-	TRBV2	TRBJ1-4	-	CASSEEGGILFF	TGTGCCAGCAGTGAAGAAGGGGGTATACTGTTTTTT
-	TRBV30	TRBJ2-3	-	CAWSPLVEGTQYF	TGTGCCTGGAGTCCACTAGTTGAAGGTACGCAGTATTTT
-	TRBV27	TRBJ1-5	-	CASSRYQPQHF	TGTGCCAGCAGTCGGTATCAGCCCCAGCATTTT
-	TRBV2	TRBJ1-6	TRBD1	CASNGDSHNSPLHF	TGTGCCAGCAATGGGGACAGCCATAATTCACCCCTCCACTTT
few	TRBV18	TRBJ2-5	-	CASSPPRTTQETQYF	TGTGCCAGCTCACCACCGAGGACTACCCAAGAGACCCAGTACTTC
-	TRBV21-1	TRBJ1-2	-	CASSKGDSTNGYTF	TGTGCCAGCAGCAAAGGGGACAGCACAAATGGCTACACCTTC
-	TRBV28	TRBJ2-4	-	CASSFPPGEIAKNIQYF	TGTGCCAGCAGTTTCCCCCCGGGGGAAATAGCCAAAAACATTCAGTACTTC
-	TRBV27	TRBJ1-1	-	CASGRLGGNTEAFF	TGTGCCAGCGGGCGCCTAGGGGGGAACACTGAAGCTTTCTTT
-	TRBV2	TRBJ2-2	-	CASSSGLPNTGELFF	TGTGCCAGCAGTTCGGGACTTCCGAACACCGGGGAGCTGTTTTTT
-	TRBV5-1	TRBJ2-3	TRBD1	CASSSGQGASTDTQYF	TGCGCCAGCAGCTCCGGACAGGGCGCTAGCACAGATACGCAGTATTTT
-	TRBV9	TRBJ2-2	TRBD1	CASSPGGTGGLRGELFF	TGTGCCAGCAGCCCGGGAGGGACAGGGGGCCTTCGTGGGGAGCTGTTTTTT
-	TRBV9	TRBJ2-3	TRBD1	CASSVSGGVFDTDTQYF	TGTGCCAGCAGCGTCTCAGGGGGCGTCTTTGACACAGATACGCAGTATTTT
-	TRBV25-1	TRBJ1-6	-	CASSEFEGSSPLHF	TGTGCCAGCAGTGAGTTCGAGGGTAGTTCACCCCTCCACTTT
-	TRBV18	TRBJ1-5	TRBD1	CASSPVSGTGGAGDQPQHF	TGTGCCAGCTCACCAGTTTCCGGGACAGGGGGCGCGGGGGATCAGCCCCAGCATTTT
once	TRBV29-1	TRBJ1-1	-	CSASTSNTEAFF	TGCAGCGCGTCGACATCGAACACTGAAGCTTTCTTT
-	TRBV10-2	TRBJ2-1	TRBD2	CASSESLYRFQTGLAGNEQFF	TGCGCCAGCAGTGAGTCCCTATACCGATTCCAAACGGGACTAGCGGGTAATGAGCAGTTCTTC
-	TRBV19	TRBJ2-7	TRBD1	CASSISRTGLSYEQCF	TGTGCCAGTAGTATCTCTCGGACAGGGCTTTCCTACGAGCAGTGCTTC
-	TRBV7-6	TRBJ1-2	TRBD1	CASSLETGSHGYTF	TGTGCCAGCAGCTTAGAGACAGGGAGCCATGGCTACACCTTC
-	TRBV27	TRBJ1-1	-	CASSLTGPNTEAFF	TGTGCCAGCAGTCTGACAGGTCCGAACACTGAAGCTTTCTTT
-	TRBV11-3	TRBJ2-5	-	CASNHGGGGEETQYF	TGTGCCAGCAACCATGGAGGGGGAGGGGAAGAGACCCAGTACTTC
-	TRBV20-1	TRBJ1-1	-	CSAHRNPEAFF	TGCAGTGCTCACAGGAACCCTGAAGCTTTCTTT
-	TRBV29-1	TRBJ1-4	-	CSAAAAEKLFF	TGCAGCGCCGCGGCCGCGGAAAAACTGTTTTTT
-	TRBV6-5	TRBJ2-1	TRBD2	CASSLGLAEQFF	TGTGCCAGCAGCCTGGGACTAGCGGAGCAGTTCTTC
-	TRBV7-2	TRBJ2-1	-	CASSLVGQGTYNEQFF	TGTGCCAGCAGCTTAGTTGGCCAGGGCACCTACAATGAGCAGTTCTTC
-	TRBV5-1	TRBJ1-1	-	CAPGRPHLYTEAFF	TGCGCCCCCGGGAGGCCCCACCTGTATACTGAAGCTTTCTTT
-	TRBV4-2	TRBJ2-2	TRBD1	CASSQDLSGTGSTGELFF	TGTGCCAGCAGCCAAGATCTCTCCGGGACAGGGAGCACCGGGGAGCTGTTTTTT